The 30 T cell receptor beta chains below all came from one sample that was sequenced in a study of cytomegalovirus exposure and HLA in healthy donors. The PCR ran on 60 Vbeta and 13 Jbeta primers. Sequencing was performed with immunoSEQ multiplex PCR; in TCRdb, only in-frame clones are kept and a portion is missing. The table has some 140,000 clones, approximately 80% seen once. The sequencing input was PBMCs. The source is a man aged 30-40 years in good health and CMV-seronegative.

In its sample, this clone was seen a few times. This sequence joins TRBV7-9 and TRBJ2-3; 9 nucleotides agree with TRBD2. Trimming at V came to 5 bases and at J to 4 bases, leaving 7 bases not matched to a gene. The CDR3 has 15 residues. The germline V gene has CDR1 SEHNR and CDR2 FQNEAQ (reference sequence). The CDR3 is CASSLPLAGSDTQYF. The DNA for the CDR3 is TGTGCCAGCAGCCTCCCGCTAGCGGGATCAGATACGCAGTATTTT. Supplemented by reference TRBV7-9 and TRBJ2-3, the full variable domain reads DTGVSQNPRHKITKRGQNVTFRCDPISEHNRLYWYRQTLGQGPEFLTYFQNEAQLEKSRLLSDRFSAERPKGSFSTLEIQRTEQGDSAMYLCASSLPLAGSDTQYFGPGTRLTVL.

V is TRBV6-6 and J is TRBJ1-5; possible D gene TRBD1, 5 bases. This CDR3 is 13 amino acids long. Germline-derived CDR1 and CDR2 are MNHNY and SVGAGI (reference sequence). V gave up 2 bases and J gave up 10 bases, with 12 bases separating them. DNA for the CDR3: TGTGCCAGCAGTTACGGGGCAGTCAGCCCCCAGCATTTT. Protein product: CASSYGAVSPQHF.

The genes are TRBV30 and TRBJ1-5; D possibly corresponds to TRBD1 (5 bases). V was trimmed by 2 bases and J by 7 bases, leaving 9 bases between them. In germline, CDR1 is GTSNPN, CDR2 SVGIG (reference sequence). This CDR3 has 12 residues. The CDR3 protein is CAWSKGKQPQHF. CDR3 nucleotides: TGTGCCTGGAGTAAGGGGAAACAGCCCCAGCATTTT. The whole variable domain, filled in from reference TRBV30 and TRBJ1-5, reads SQTIHQWPATLVQPVGSPLSLECTVEGTSNPNLYWYRQAAGRGLQLLFYSVGIGQISSEVPQNLSASRPQDRQFILSSKKLLLSDSGFYLCAWSKGKQPQHFGDGTRLSIL.

The CDR3 DNA reads as TGTGCCAGTGGGCAGGGGGAAAGTCAGCCCCAGCATTTT. Translation: CASGQGESQPQHF. The rearrangement uses TRBV28 and TRBJ1-5, with 7 bases matching TRBD1. This CDR3 spans 13 amino acids. Trimming cost V 9 bases and J 6 bases; bases outside gene matches: 8. Looked up from germline, CDR1 is MDHEN and CDR2 is SYDVKM.

This chain links TRBV6-5 with TRBJ1-1, with D unresolved. V was clipped by 2 bases and J by 1 base, with 5 bases between them. CDR1 and CDR2 (germline): MNHEY, SVGAGI. This CDR3 has 13 amino acids. CDR3 DNA: TGTGCCAGCAGTTACGCGGGGAACACTGAAGCTTTCTTT. It yields the protein CASSYAGNTEAFF.

The chain has TRBV7-2 and TRBJ2-1; D unclear. CDR1 SGHTA and CDR2 FQGNSA come from the germline V gene. CDR3 length equals 15 residues. Trimming pared 5 bases from V and 0 bases from J, leaving 11 bases between. CDR3 in amino acids: CASSQRQNSYNEQFF. The CDR3 DNA reads as TGTGCCAGCAGCCAGAGACAAAACTCCTACAATGAGCAGTTCTTC.

The chain combines TRBV6-5 with TRBJ2-7; TRBD2 aligns across 13 bases. The CDR3 covers 15 residues. Per germline, CDR1 MNHEY and CDR2 SVGAGI. With V trimmed by 4 bases and J by 6 bases, 6 bases remained unmatched. CDR3 coding DNA: TGTGCCAGCAGTTCTATGGGACTAGCGGGAATCGAGCAGTACTTC. It yields the protein CASSSMGLAGIEQYF.

This clone was found once. The rearrangement uses TRBV18 and TRBJ2-3; D not resolved. V was trimmed by 2 bases and J by 1 base, leaving 4 bases between them. The CDR3 loop spans 13 amino acids. CDR1 is KGHSH, CDR2 LQKENI, per germline. CDR3 nucleotide sequence: TGTGCCAGCTCACCAATCGGCACAGATACGCAGTATTTT. This encodes CASSPIGTDTQYF.

This clone is a singleton in its sample. V and J are TRBV11-2 and TRBJ2-7, with a possible D match to TRBD1 (6 bases). CDR3 length equals 17 residues. Germline CDR1 and CDR2: SGHAT and FQNNGV. Deletions cut 5 bases from V and 0 bases from J, with 20 bases between. This chain's CDR3 is CASSQGTAQPSSYEQYF. The CDR3 DNA follows: TGTGCCAGCAGCCAGGGGACGGCGCAACCCAGCTCCTACGAGCAGTACTTC.

The rearrangement joins TRBV7-9 to TRBJ2-1; possibly TRBD2 for D (5 bases). Germline V gene data show CDR1 as SEHNR and CDR2 as FQNEAQ (reference sequence). The CDR3 consists of 12 residues. V lost 5 bases, J lost 3 bases, and 5 bases lay in between. The CDR3: CASSRDYNEQFF. The DNA of the CDR3 is TGTGCCAGCAGCCGGGACTACAATGAGCAGTTCTTC.

The chain is built from TRBV28 and TRBJ1-5; D remains ambiguous. Germline V gives CDR1 MDHEN, CDR2 SYDVKM. Trimming left V 5 bases short and J 8 bases short, with 13 bases between. The CDR3 is made up of 13 amino acids. CDR3 coding DNA: TGTGCCAGCAGTCTATATTTAGCGGAGCCCCAGCATTTT. Translation gives CASSLYLAEPQHF.

This CDR3 reads CATSPSGGRPQYF. For the CDR3, the DNA is TGTGCCACCAGTCCCAGCGGGGGGAGGCCCCAGTACTTC. This rearrangement joins TRBV15 to TRBJ2-5, with 9 bases that match TRBD2. The CDR3 runs 13 residues. Unmatched junction bases numbered 8, after V lost 6 bases and J lost 9 bases. CDR1 is LNHNV, CDR2 YYDKDF, per germline (reference sequence).

This clone was seen just once. This chain links TRBV19 with TRBJ2-2, with TRBD1 as a possible D gene (6 bases). Trimming pared 7 bases from V and 6 bases from J, leaving 21 bases between. The CDR3 loop spans 16 amino acids. CDR1 is LNHDA and CDR2 is SQIVND in the germline V gene (reference sequence). The CDR3, as DNA: TGTGCCAGTACCCCACTACAAACAGGGAGCGCCGGGGAGCTGTTTTTT. Translating it yields CASTPLQTGSAGELFF.

The V call is TRBV6-5, the J call TRBJ1-2; D not certain. This CDR3 has 14 amino acids. V was shortened by 2 bases and J by 5 bases, with 12 bases between the two germline ends. CDR1 is MNHEY, CDR2 SVGAGI, per germline. CDR3 protein: CASSYTPARYGYTF. Written as DNA, the CDR3 is TGTGCCAGCAGTTACACGCCGGCGCGGTATGGCTACACCTTC.

This clone showed up just once. V and J are TRBV19 and TRBJ2-2; 7 bases align to TRBD2. V shed 6 bases and J 3 bases; nucleotides not matched to a gene: 7. This CDR3 comprises 15 residues. Germline V lookup: CDR1 LNHDA, CDR2 SQIVND (reference sequence). The CDR3 DNA follows: TGTGCCAGTAGGACCCTGGGGGGGGACACCGGGGAGCTGTTTTTT. Translating it yields CASRTLGGDTGELFF. The full variable domain, in which reference TRBV19 and TRBJ2-2 provide the parts outside the CDR3, is DGGITQSPKYLFRKEGQNVTLSCEQNLNHDAMYWYRQDPGQGLRLIYYSQIVNDFQKGDIAEGYSVSREKKESFPLTVTSAQKNPTAFYLCASRTLGGDTGELFFGEGSRLTVL.

The table lists this clone with a count of one. V gene TRBV30 combines with J gene TRBJ1-1; 10 bases agree with TRBD1. V was pared by 4 bases and J by 5 bases, with 10 bases of the junction left unmatched. There are 15 residues in the CDR3. In germline, CDR1 is GTSNPN, CDR2 SVGIG (reference sequence). For the CDR3, the DNA is TGTGCCTGGACCCTCCGAGGGACAGGGGAGACTGAAGCTTTCTTT. It yields the protein CAWTLRGTGETEAFF.

This chain links TRBV19 with TRBJ2-3, with TRBD2 matching 8 bases. The CDR3 length is 14 residues. Germline V gene sequence: CDR1 LNHDA, CDR2 SQIVND (reference sequence). V lost 7 bases to trimming and J lost 5 bases; unmatched junction nucleotides: 8. The CDR3, as DNA: TGTGCCAGTACCCCGGGGGGGAGGGAAGATACGCAGTATTTT. This codes for CASTPGGREDTQYF.

Here the CDR3 DNA reads TGTGCCATCAGTGATAGGGGCAGCCTTAACTATGGCTACACCTTC. This codes for CAISDRGSLNYGYTF. The rearrangement uses TRBV10-3 and TRBJ1-2; tentative D call: TRBD1 (5 bases). The CDR3 is made up of 15 amino acids. V dropped 3 bases and J dropped 1 base, with 12 bases sitting between them. Germline CDR1 and CDR2: ENHRY and SYGVKD.

This chain joins TRBV28 and TRBJ2-5; D may be TRBD2 (5 bases). Trimming removed 9 bases from V and 2 bases from J, with 13 bases in between. CDR3 length: 13 amino acids. The germline V gene encodes CDR1 MDHEN and CDR2 SYDVKM. The DNA of the CDR3 is TGTGCCAGTTTTCGCGGGCGACAAGAGACCCAGTACTTC. Translating gives CASFRGRQETQYF.

This chain links TRBV25-1 with TRBJ2-7; D remains ambiguous. This CDR3 is 14 amino acids long. V lost 1 base to trimming and J lost 3 bases, with 10 bases between them. Germline V lookup: CDR1 MGHDK, CDR2 SYGVNS. The CDR3 spells CASSEFEKNYEQYF. CDR3 coding DNA: TGTGCCAGCAGTGAATTTGAGAAAAACTACGAGCAGTACTTC.

The rearrangement uses TRBV6-1 and TRBJ2-7; D is undetermined. The CDR3 totals 12 residues. The V and J ends lost 3 bases and 4 bases respectively, with 7 bases between them. Germline V gene data show CDR1 as MNHNS and CDR2 as SASEGT. The CDR3 loop is CASSDFLYEQYF. CDR3 in DNA: TGTGCCAGCAGTGACTTCCTGTACGAGCAGTACTTC.

This clone was seen only a few times. The chain employs TRBV4-1 and TRBJ2-7; 8 bases fit TRBD2. J lost 6 bases, V lost 0 bases, and 10 bases had no gene match. The CDR3 is 16 residues long. Germline V gene sequence: CDR1 MGHRA, CDR2 YSYEKL. The CDR3 DNA reads TGCGCCAGCAGCCAAGATATCTGGAGCGGGAGTCCCGAGCAGTACTTC. Translation gives CASSQDIWSGSPEQYF.

The V call is TRBV19, the J call TRBJ1-1; D uncertain. The germline V gene encodes CDR1 LNHDA and CDR2 SQIVND (reference sequence). There are 12 residues in the CDR3. Trimming took off 6 bases at V and 1 base at J, with 6 bases between the two ends. The CDR3 sequence is CASRYTNTEAFF. The CDR3 coding sequence is TGTGCCAGTAGGTACACGAACACTGAAGCTTTCTTT.

This chain joins TRBV11-1 and TRBJ1-1; D is uncertain. The CDR3 loop spans 13 amino acids. Trimming stripped 6 bases from V and 2 bases from J, with 10 bases between. Germline lookup yields CDR1 SGHAT and CDR2 FQDESV (reference sequence). The CDR3 coding sequence is TGTGCCAGCAGTTTGAGGGCCAACACTGAAGCTTTCTTT. Translating it yields CASSLRANTEAFF.

The chain links TRBV5-1 to TRBJ2-3, with D perhaps matching TRBD2 (6 bases). The CDR3 spans 13 residues. The germline CDR1 and CDR2 sequences are SGHRS and YFSETQ. V was clipped by 6 bases and J by 2 bases, with 10 bases between them. The CDR3 nucleotides read TGCGCCAGCAAGGGCGGGAACACAGATACGCAGTATTTT. Its protein product is CASKGGNTDTQYF.

The genes are TRBV6-1 and TRBJ2-2; D not certain. The germline V gene encodes CDR1 MNHNS and CDR2 SASEGT. The V end was cut by 1 base, the J end by 7 bases, with 4 bases between. The CDR3 has 12 residues. CDR3 amino acids: CASSEGHGELFF. In nucleotides, the CDR3 is TGTGCCAGCAGTGAAGGTCACGGGGAGCTGTTTTTT.

This chain connects TRBV30 to TRBJ1-2; tentative D call: TRBD1 (5 bases). The germline V gene has CDR1 GTSNPN and CDR2 SVGIG (reference sequence). This CDR3 comprises 13 residues. V was clipped by 4 bases and J by 7 bases, with 16 bases between them. The CDR3 region has the DNA TGTGCCTGGACGCCAGGGATGGGATCTGGCTACACCTTC. It codes for CAWTPGMGSGYTF.

The chain couples TRBV5-4 to TRBJ2-5; a weak D match, TRBD2 (6 bases). Trimming shortened V by 0 bases and J by 1 base, and 10 bases separated the two germline ends. The CDR3 covers 15 residues. Per the germline V gene, CDR1 is SGHNT and CDR2 is YYREEE (reference sequence). CDR3 DNA: TGTGCCAGCAGCTTGGGGGGCGGGACCCAAGAGACCCAGTACTTC. This encodes CASSLGGGTQETQYF.

In nucleotides, the CDR3 is TGTGCCAGCAGTTTCGAGAAAGAGCAGTACTTC. This gives the protein CASSFEKEQYF. The V call is TRBV28, the J call TRBJ2-7; D gene ambiguous. Germline V CDR1 and CDR2: MDHEN, SYDVKM. This CDR3 is built from 11 residues. The V gene lost 3 bases and the J gene lost 7 bases, with 7 bases spanning the gap.

The gene calls are TRBV7-2 and TRBJ1-6; D possibly corresponds to TRBD1 (6 bases). Looked up from germline, CDR1 is SGHTA and CDR2 is FQGNSA. This CDR3 comprises 17 residues. Trimming took off 3 bases at V and 5 bases at J, with 17 bases between the two ends. CDR3 amino acids: CASSFSQYRAHNSPLHF. CDR3 nucleotide sequence: TGTGCCAGCAGCTTTTCCCAGTACAGGGCCCATAATTCACCCCTCCACTTT.